This T cell receptor beta chain comes out of a study of response to subunit inactivated influenza vaccine. Study-level points and caveats: There was a suggestion from the authors that each seasonal influenza vaccination recruits few new T cells.

On this clonotype itself: Its antigen is not identified.

TCRdb reprocessed the RT-PCR reads via MiXCR and lists one record per CDR3 protein. The sample comprises 250,000 to 350,000 distinct CDR3 sequences, about 20% of which are singletons, and approximately 10% rests with the top ten. This TCR came from a man between 50 and 70 years old who received an inactivated influenza vaccine. The specimen comprised PBMCs from blood, sampled about 20 months after vaccination.

The CDR3 here is CSARVGHSGNTIYF. CDR3 nucleotide sequence: TGCAGTGCTAGGGTCGGCCACTCTGGAAACACCATATATTTT. The V call is TRBV20-1, the J call TRBJ1-3; D is undetermined. There are 14 residues in the CDR3. Germline assignment: CDR1 DFQATT and CDR2 SNEGSKA (reference sequence). V lost 3 bases and J lost 0, with 9 bases in between.